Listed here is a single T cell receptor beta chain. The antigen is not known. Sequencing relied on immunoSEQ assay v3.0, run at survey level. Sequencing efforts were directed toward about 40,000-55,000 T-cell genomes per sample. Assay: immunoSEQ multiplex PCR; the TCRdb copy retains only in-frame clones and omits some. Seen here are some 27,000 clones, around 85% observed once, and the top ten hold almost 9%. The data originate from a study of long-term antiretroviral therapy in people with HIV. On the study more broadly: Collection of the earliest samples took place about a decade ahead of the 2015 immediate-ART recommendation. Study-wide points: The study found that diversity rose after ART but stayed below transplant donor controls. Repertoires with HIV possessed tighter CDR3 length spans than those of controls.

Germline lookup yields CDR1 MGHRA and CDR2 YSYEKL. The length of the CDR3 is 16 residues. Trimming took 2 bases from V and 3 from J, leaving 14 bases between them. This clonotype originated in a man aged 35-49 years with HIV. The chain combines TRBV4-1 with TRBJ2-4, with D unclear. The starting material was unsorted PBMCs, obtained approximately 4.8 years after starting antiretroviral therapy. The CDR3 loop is CASSQRSELDKNIQYF. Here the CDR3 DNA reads TGCGCCAGCAGCCAAAGGTCGGAGTTAGACAAAAACATTCAGTACTTC.